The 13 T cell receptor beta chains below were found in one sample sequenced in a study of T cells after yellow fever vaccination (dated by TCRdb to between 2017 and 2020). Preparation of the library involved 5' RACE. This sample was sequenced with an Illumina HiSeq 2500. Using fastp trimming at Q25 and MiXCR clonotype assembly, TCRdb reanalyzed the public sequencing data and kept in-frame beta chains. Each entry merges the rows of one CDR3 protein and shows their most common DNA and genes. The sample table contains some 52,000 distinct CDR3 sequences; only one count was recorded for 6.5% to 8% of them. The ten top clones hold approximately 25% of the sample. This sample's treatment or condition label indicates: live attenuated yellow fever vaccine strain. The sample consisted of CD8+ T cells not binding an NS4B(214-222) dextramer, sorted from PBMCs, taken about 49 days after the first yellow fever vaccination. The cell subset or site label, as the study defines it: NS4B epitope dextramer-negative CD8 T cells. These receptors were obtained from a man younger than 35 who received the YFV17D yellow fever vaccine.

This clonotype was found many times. The CDR3 spells CASSPRGWDTGELFF. DNA for the CDR3: TGCGCCAGCAGCCCCAGGGGTTGGGACACCGGGGAGCTGTTTTTT. The chain has TRBV5-1 and TRBJ2-2, with a possible D match to TRBD1 (6 bases). Trimming removed 4 bases at V and 3 bases at J, with 13 bases between. Germline V gene data show CDR1 as SGHRS and CDR2 as YFSETQ. The CDR3 runs to 15 residues.

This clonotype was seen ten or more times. The CDR3, as DNA: TGTGCCAGCAGTTACTCGATCCGAGACACTGAAGCTTTCTTT. Its protein product is CASSYSIRDTEAFF. The genes are TRBV6-5 and TRBJ1-1; D gene unclear. This CDR3 comprises 14 residues. The ends were cut back, 0 bases at V and 3 bases at J, with 8 bases in the middle. From germline, CDR1 is MNHEY and CDR2 SVGAGI.

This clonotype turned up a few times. Written as DNA, the CDR3 is TGTGCCACCAAAAAAACGTACGGGTACGGCAATCAGCCCCAGCATTTT. It is translated as CATKKTYGYGNQPQHF. This chain links TRBV6-1 with TRBJ1-5; D ambiguous. The V end lost 10 bases, the J end lost 2 bases, and 21 bases lay between the germline ends. Germline CDR1 MNHNS, CDR2 SASEGT. There are 16 residues in the CDR3.

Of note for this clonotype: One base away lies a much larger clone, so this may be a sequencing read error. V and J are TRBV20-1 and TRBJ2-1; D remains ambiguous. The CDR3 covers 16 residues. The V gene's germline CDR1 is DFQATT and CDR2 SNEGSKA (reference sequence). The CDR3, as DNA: TGCTGTGCTAGAGATCGAACGGCCGCGTCCTACAATGAGCAGTTCTTC. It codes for CCARDRTAASYNEQFF.

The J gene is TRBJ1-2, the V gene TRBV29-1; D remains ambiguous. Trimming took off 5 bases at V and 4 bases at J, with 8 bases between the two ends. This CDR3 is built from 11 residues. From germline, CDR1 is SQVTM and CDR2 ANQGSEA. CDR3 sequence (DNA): TGCAGCGTTCCTCGAGTCTATGGCTACACCTTC. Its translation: CSVPRVYGYTF.

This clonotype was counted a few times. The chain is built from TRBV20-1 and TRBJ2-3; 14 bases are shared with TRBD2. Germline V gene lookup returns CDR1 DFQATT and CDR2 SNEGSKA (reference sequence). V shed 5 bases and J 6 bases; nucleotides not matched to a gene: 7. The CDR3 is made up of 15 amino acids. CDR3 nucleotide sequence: TGCAGTGCTCCGGGACTAGCGGGGGTATGGGATACGCAGTATTTT. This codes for CSAPGLAGVWDTQYF.

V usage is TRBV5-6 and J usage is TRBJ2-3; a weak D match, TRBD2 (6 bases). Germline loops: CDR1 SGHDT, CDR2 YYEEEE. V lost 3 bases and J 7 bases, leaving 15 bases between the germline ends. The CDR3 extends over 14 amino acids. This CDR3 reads CASSSRDSTNTQYF. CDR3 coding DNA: TGTGCCAGCAGCTCCCGGGACTCCACCAATACGCAGTATTTT.

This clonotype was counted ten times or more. CDR3 sequence reads: CASSHSQGMMGELFF. The CDR3 region has the DNA TGTGCCAGCAGCCATTCACAGGGGATGATGGGGGAGCTGTTTTTT. The V gene is TRBV7-2, the J gene TRBJ2-2, with 7 nucleotides matching TRBD1. The junction had 11 bases not matched to a gene; V was cut back by 5 bases and J by 8 bases. The CDR3 runs 15 residues. Germline assignment: CDR1 SGHTA and CDR2 FQGNSA.

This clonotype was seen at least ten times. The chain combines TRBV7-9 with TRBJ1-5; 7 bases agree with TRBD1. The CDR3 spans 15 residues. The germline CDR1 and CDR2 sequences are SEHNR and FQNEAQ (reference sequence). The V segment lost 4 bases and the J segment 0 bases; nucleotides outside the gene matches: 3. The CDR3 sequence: CASSSTGYSNQPQHF. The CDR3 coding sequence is TGTGCCAGCAGCTCGACAGGGTATAGCAATCAGCCCCAGCATTTT.

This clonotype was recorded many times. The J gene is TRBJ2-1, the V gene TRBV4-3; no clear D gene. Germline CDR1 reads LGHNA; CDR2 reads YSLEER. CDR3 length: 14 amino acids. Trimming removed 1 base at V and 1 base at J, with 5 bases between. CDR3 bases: TGCGCCAGCAGCCAAGCATCGTCCTACAATGAGCAGTTCTTC. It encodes CASSQASSYNEQFF.

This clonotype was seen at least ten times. The CDR3 loop reads CASSRSTGASYNEQFF. The CDR3 nucleotides are TGTGCCAGCAGTCGCTCCACTGGTGCGTCCTACAATGAGCAGTTCTTC. This sequence joins TRBV6-1 and TRBJ2-1; D not certain. CDR3 length equals 16 residues. Germline CDR1 and CDR2: MNHNS and SASEGT. V was shortened by 5 bases and J by 1 base, with 15 bases between the two germline ends.

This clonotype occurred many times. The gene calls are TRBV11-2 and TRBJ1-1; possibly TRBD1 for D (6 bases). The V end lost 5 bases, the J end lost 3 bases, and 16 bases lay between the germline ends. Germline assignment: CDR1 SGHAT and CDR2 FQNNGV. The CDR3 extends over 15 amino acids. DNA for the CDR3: TGTGCCAGCAGCGCTCAACAGGGCTTCGACACTGAAGCTTTCTTT. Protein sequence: CASSAQQGFDTEAFF.

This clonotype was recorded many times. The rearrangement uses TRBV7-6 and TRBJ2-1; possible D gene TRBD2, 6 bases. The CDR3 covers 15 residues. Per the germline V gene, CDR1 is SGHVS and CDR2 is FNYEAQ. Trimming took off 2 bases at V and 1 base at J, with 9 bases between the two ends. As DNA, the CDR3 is TGTGCCAGCAGCTTAAGGAGGGAATCCTACAATGAGCAGTTCTTC. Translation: CASSLRRESYNEQFF.